This TCR beta chain appears in the sequencing data of a study of cytomegalovirus exposure and HLA in healthy donors (dated by TCRdb to 2016 to 2017). About the full investigation: According to an earlier analysis of 550 to 700 of the donors, about 179 million T cells yielded 117 million unique TCR beta sequences and approximately 300 Gb of sequence data. An earlier analysis of fewer than 700 of the donors applied high-throughput TCR beta sequencing to assess whether each TCR beta V gene segment acted as functional or pseudogenic. The study combined high-throughput TCR immunosequencing, statistical association of individual TCRs with disease status, and machine learning to predict cytomegalovirus infection status. All discovery cohort repertoires had been generated on a single sequencing platform. Donor age, sex, ethnicity and CMV serostatus were collected together with the repertoire data. Roughly 5 DR-DQ haplotypes were handled as single units for association and clustering because linkage in the cohort was strong. The number of donors typed differed by locus, with about 620-630 for A, B, C, DRB1 and DQB1, around 520 for DQA1, about 610 for DPA1, and roughly 450 for DPB1. Along with the 666-subject first cohort, a separate validation cohort of 120 different subjects was used. Of the roughly 400 genotyped donors, over 70% fell in the genetic ancestry cluster associated with self-reported Caucasian donors. The T cell repertoires of about 700 subjects were profiled by immunosequencing and related to cytomegalovirus serostatus. Among around 400 genotyped donors of the cohort, an average of approximately 240,000 unique TCR beta nucleotide sequences was sequenced per donor, of which approximately 19% were non-productive. The aim of the study was to test whether cataloging public T cell receptors could identify signatures of past pathogen exposure. A later analysis re-analyzed previously published TCR beta repertoires from several hundred donors and added high-resolution HLA genotyping to study TCR occurrence patterns. Both class I and class II loci were covered by HLA typing, at four-digit resolution. Rather than using new phenotypic data, the later analysis identified candidate immune exposures from TCR beta sequences and from how often those sequences occurred across donors. Roughly 300 gigabases of sequencing data and approximately 85 million unique TCR sequences were included in an early release covering roughly 600 HLA-typed donors. A later genetic analysis took genome-wide SNP genotypes for about 65% of the roughly 670 donors and used that subset as a discovery cohort. General study outcomes and caveats: Compared with the 666-donor mean, donors in an Asian-associated ancestry cluster had fewer N-insertions in productive TCRs, according to a later genetic analysis. A later analysis found that most CMV-associated TCR beta chains appeared HLA-restricted, with HLA associations seemingly driven largely by CMV exposure. In a later analysis, HLA-associated TCR beta chains were found to be more clonally expanded and to have lower generation probabilities than equally common non-associated chains. The classifier was reported to diagnose cytomegalovirus status with high specificity and sensitivity in both the original cohort and the validation cohort. In the study, about 150 TCR beta chains were listed as associated with cytomegalovirus. When HLA alleles, especially DR and DQ, strongly co-occurred, TCR associations were difficult to assign to individual alleles. Presence/absence analyses assumed roughly uniform sequencing depth across donors, an assumption that may not hold. In a later analysis, several top co-occurrence clusters were reported to appear linked to parvovirus B19, influenza, CMV and Epstein-Barr virus. While some public TCRs were present in many individuals, most TCR sequences turned up only very rarely across donors. Correlated functional status among segregating V segments might reflect linkage disequilibrium, but an unknown experimental factor could not be ruled out. The sequencing pipeline was judged likely to have produced a cluster of highly shared sequence variants as a technical artifact. Because HLA typing was unavailable for some donors at each locus, only the typed subset was used in association tests. Three of the identified cytomegalovirus-associated TCR beta chains were confirmed in vitro to be specific for cytomegalovirus antigens. The only immune exposure information available for the cohort was CMV serostatus. A later analysis associated 17,000 or so TCR beta sequences with specific HLA alleles at a false discovery rate of 0.05. Some IMGT-functional V segments, including TRBV6-2 and TRBV6-3, could not be told apart with the 87-base-pair reads, so those segments were excluded. This cohort had only TCR beta chains sequenced, and the lack of alpha or paired-chain data limited which features could be detected. In a later analysis, TCR association rates were found to vary across HLA loci, with the most associated TCRs seen for DRB1 alleles and the fewest for HLA-C alleles. An earlier analysis of 587 of the donors showed that most TCR beta V segments appeared in productive rearrangements either about 87% or about 30% of the time, which broadly matched IMGT annotations. V-gene and J-gene trimming of TCR beta chains was associated with a missense DCLRE1C variant in a later genetic analysis, and the association was replicated in an independent cohort. A further reported finding was that TCR beta sequences accurately predicted the HLA-A and HLA-B alleles for most subjects in the first cohort. Because counts were too low, roughly 17 rarely observed V segments, including chromosome 9 orphons, were left out of the earlier analysis of some 640 of the donors. The authors suggested that the approach could potentially be extended to other disease states and immunological phenotypes.

Reading the germline V gene gives CDR1 SQVTM and CDR2 ANQGSEA. The CDR3 runs 13 amino acids, cysteine and phenylalanine included. The entry retains the CDR3 DNA only, 39 bases that are in frame from base 1. V is shortened by 4 bases, J by 0 bases, and the region joining them spans 9 bases. Comments on this clone: The clone's antigen remains unknown. No quality values exist for individual bases; no much larger clone is one base distant.

Receptor amplification or capture employed the immunoSEQ multiplex PCR assay. For the multiplex PCR, a mixture combining 60 forward primers for TCR Vbeta segments and 13 reverse primers for TCR Jbeta segments was used. The CDR3 region of rearranged TCR beta genes was amplified from genomic DNA by a multiplex PCR assay. On the Illumina HiSeq System, the amplified TCR beta libraries were sequenced as 87-base-pair reads. The authors processed their data as follows. A later analysis tallied roughly 80 million unique TCR beta chains across the 700 or so repertoires, and around 9.9 million of those chains were shared by two or more donors. Raw reads were error-corrected and collapsed into unique sequences with a nearest-neighbor algorithm that merged closely related sequences to remove PCR and sequencing errors. Alignment of CDR3 sequences to IMGT reference sequences was used to assign V, D and J gene segments. For a sequence to be retained, a match of at least six nucleotides to both a V gene segment and a J gene segment was required. A rearrangement counted as productive if the CDR3 had no stop codons and remained in frame with V and J, and every other rearrangement counted as non-productive. Following IMGT convention, CDR3 was defined as the stretch from the second conserved V-encoded cysteine to the conserved J-encoded phenylalanine. The earlier analysis of about 500 of the donors excluded sequences that lacked an unambiguous match to a single V gene segment. In an earlier analysis of 587 of the donors, V segments were called functional above 56.7% productive rearrangements and were called segregating when the between-donor standard deviation exceeded 5%. A statistical classification framework was built for diagnosing cytomegalovirus status from the catalog of TCR beta chain sequences. A later analysis assigned V and J genes by comparing TCR nucleotide sequences with IMGT/GENE-DB human TR gene sequences. The TCRdist pipeline was used in a later analysis to assign CDR3 sequences and most-parsimonious VDJ recombination scenarios. In a later analysis, every TCR beta chain was defined by the combination of its CDR3 amino acid sequence and its V-gene family, and reads without a unique V-gene family were dropped. As a way to deal with suspected cross-contamination and a sequencing artifact, a later analysis dropped 450 to 700 nucleotide sequences that were highly shared and had low generation probability. In a later analysis, a clonal expansion index was calculated for each public chain from normalized within-repertoire ranks of inferred template counts. Generation probabilities in a later analysis came from a VDJ recombination model fitted to out-of-frame rearrangements, and those results were checked against IGoR. Hypergeometric tests were used in a later analysis to score TCR-TCR, TCR-HLA and TCR-CMV co-occurrence, with a repertoire-size bias correction applied to the TCR pairs. In a later analysis, false discovery rates were estimated by permuting HLA or CMV assignments 20 times. In a later analysis, co-occurring TCRs were grouped with DBSCAN, and TCRdist sequence similarity was added when clustering was performed within HLA-allele-positive subsets. For co-occurrence clustering, repertoires with fewer than 30,000 or more than 120,000 public chains were excluded, along with five repertoires with anomalous nucleotide sharing. Not all clones reach the TCRdb copy of this immuneACCESS table, which keeps in-frame sequences only. Checked studies attribute under half of the gap to unresolved V genes and leave the rest unexplained. V, J and clone size are taken as reported in that table, and D and trimming were inferred from the DNA itself. This sample lists approximately 85,000 clones; approximately 80% were detected once. The ten largest account for 20% to 25% of the sample.

The cohort comprised 670 or so healthy bone marrow donors. Cohort members were all nominally healthy when sampled, although unrecorded immune exposures were likely present. The donor tested CMV seropositive, placing the donor among the 290 or so seropositive members of the cohort. Every donor gave a peripheral blood sample, and the peripheral blood mononuclear cells from that sample were used for TCR beta sequencing. Genomic DNA extraction from the blood cell samples was performed with the Qiagen DNeasy Blood Extraction Kit. The receptor's source is a woman in her forties or fifties in good health and CMV-seropositive. Sample: PBMCs. The rearranged segments are TRBV29-1 and TRBJ2-5; no D gene call is confident. Here the CDR3 is given as CSVVAVNQETQYF. The bases read TGCAGCGTTGTTGCGGTGAACCAAGAGACCCAGTACTTC.